This T cell receptor beta chain stems from a study of tumor and adjacent non-tumor tissue in lung cancer. The library came from three nested PCR rounds adapted from ARM-PCR protocols. TCRdb reprocessed the multiplex PCR reads via MiXCR and lists one record per CDR3 protein. Of about 98,000 distinct CDR3 sequences in the sample, around three quarters were seen once. The CDR3 runs 14 residues. Per germline, CDR1 LNHDA and CDR2 SQIVND (reference sequence). Between the trimmed V and J ends, which lost 9 bases and 4 bases, there was a span of 15 bases. This sample's RNA came from whole unsorted tissue. Distant lung tissue was collected more than 3 cm away from the tumor edge.

This chain links TRBV19 with TRBJ1-4; no clear D gene. The sample was distant non-tumor lung tissue. This TCR came from a man in his 60s with small cell lung cancer. In DNA form, the CDR3 reads TGTGCCAGCAGCCCGGGTCGGAGTAATGAAAAACTGTTTTTT. This sequence encodes CASSPGRSNEKLFF. Complete variable domain (other parts from reference TRBV19 and TRBJ1-4): DGGITQSPKYLFRKEGQNVTLSCEQNLNHDAMYWYRQDPGQGLRLIYYSQIVNDFQKGDIAEGYSVSREKKESFPLTVTSAQKNPTAFYLCASSPGRSNEKLFFGSGTQLSVL.